Listed below are T cell receptor beta chains from one sample, sequenced in a study of early T cells in non-severe SARS-CoV-2 infection. TCRdb reprocessed the 5' RACE reads via MiXCR and lists one record per CDR3 protein. The profile shows 120,000 or so distinct CDR3 sequences, about 12% of them singletons. The starting material was whole blood, obtained at baseline. These receptors all come from an adult who was a healthcare worker with PCR-confirmed SARS-CoV-2 infection or an uninfected control (not recorded which). Both conserved end residues are part of each CDR3. The order of the fields is J gene, V gene, clone size, D gene, CDR3 DNA, CDR3 protein. A D gene is named only where the DNA matches it firmly. The size entry is marked missing in some rows and otherwise reads once, few, many or a size class.

TRBJ2-6	TRBV5-1	NA	NA	TGCGCCAGCAGCTTGGATAGGCTAGGGCAGGGGTACTCTGGGGCCAACGTCCTGACTTTC	CASSLDRLGQGYSGANVLTF
TRBJ2-1	TRBV19	NA	NA	TGTGCCAGTAGTATCCAGTTATACAATGAGCAGTTCTTC	CASSIQLYNEQFF
TRBJ2-7	TRBV6-6	many	NA	TGTGCCAGCAGTAGGGGGAGGAAAGGGGGACGGTACGAGCAGTACTTC	CASSRGRKGGRYEQYF
TRBJ2-5	TRBV4-1	few	TRBD2	TGCGCCAGCAGCCAACCCGGACTAGAAGAGACCCAGTACTTC	CASSQPGLEETQYF
TRBJ1-5	TRBV2	few	NA	TGTGCCAGCACCCGACACCAAACTGGAAGCAATCAGCCCCAGCATTTT	CASTRHQTGSNQPQHF
TRBJ2-3	TRBV29-1	few	NA	TGCAGCGTTCTACAGGGCACAGATACGCAGTATTTT	CSVLQGTDTQYF
TRBJ2-1	TRBV7-9	few	NA	TGTGCCAGCAGCCCCCCCGGCAATCGGGAGTTGACTGAGCAGTTCTTC	CASSPPGNRELTEQFF
TRBJ2-7	TRBV6-5	NA	TRBD1	TGTGCCAGCAGTTACTCGGGAGACAGGGGTTACGAGCAGTACTTC	CASSYSGDRGYEQYF
TRBJ1-1	TRBV14	few	NA	TGTGCCAGCAGCCAAGAAGCGGTAAAGGGCCCAAACACTGAAGCTTTCTTT	CASSQEAVKGPNTEAFF
TRBJ1-3	TRBV7-2	NA	TRBD1	TGTGCCAGCAGCGCTACAGGGGGCGGAAACACCATATATTTT	CASSATGGGNTIYF
TRBJ2-3	TRBV20-1	few	TRBD2	TGCAGTGCCCCCGGGACTAGCGGGAGGGAGGATACGCAGTATTTT	CSAPGTSGREDTQYF
TRBJ2-7	TRBV20-1	NA	NA	TGCAGTGCTAGAGGGTCGGGCTACGAGCAGTACTTC	CSARGSGYEQYF
TRBJ2-3	TRBV28	NA	TRBD2	TGTGCCACCTCAGTCATAGCGGGAGAAAGCACAGATACGCAGTATTTT	CATSVIAGESTDTQYF
TRBJ2-3	TRBV29-1	NA	NA	TGCAGCGTCTCTCGGGCAGATACGCAGTATTTT	CSVSRADTQYF
TRBJ2-3	TRBV10-3	NA	TRBD2	TGTGCCATCAGTGAGGGCGGGGGGGCCGTTGCAGATACGCAGTATTTT	CAISEGGGAVADTQYF
TRBJ1-1	TRBV11-3	NA	NA	TGTGCCAGCAGCTTAGGAACAGGGAGCACTGAAGCTTTCTTT	CASSLGTGSTEAFF
TRBJ1-2	TRBV30	few	NA	TGTGCCTGGAGTCGGAGGGGTTCAGGCTACACCTTC	CAWSRRGSGYTF
TRBJ2-1	TRBV12-3/TRBV12-4	NA	NA	TGTGCCAGCAGTTTACGGGCTTCTTGGGGTGAGCAGTTCTTC	CASSLRASWGEQFF
TRBJ1-1	TRBV2	few	NA	TGTGCCAGCAGTCAAGGGGACACTGAAGCTTTCTTT	CASSQGDTEAFF
TRBJ2-3	TRBV4-1	few	NA	TGCGCCAGCAGCCAAGGTCTAGGACAGCAGGTAGATACGCAGTATTTT	CASSQGLGQQVDTQYF
TRBJ2-1	TRBV29-1	many	NA	TGCAGCGTTTTTAAGAGCCGGAGTAGGGGGAATGAGCAGTTCTTC	CSVFKSRSRGNEQFF
TRBJ2-4	TRBV7-9	many	NA	TGTGCCAGCAGCTTAGCGGTCAGTCAAAACATTCAGTACTTC	CASSLAVSQNIQYF
TRBJ1-2	TRBV10-3	NA	NA	TGTACCATCAGTGCCCCGGGGATCTATGGCTACACCTTC	CTISAPGIYGYTF
TRBJ1-3	TRBV14	few	NA	TGTGCCAGCAGCCAAGGGTCCGGCGACACCATATATTTT	CASSQGSGDTIYF
TRBJ1-2	TRBV2	many	NA	TGTGCCAGCAGTGTCTTAAGGCAGACTAACTATGGCTACACCTTC	CASSVLRQTNYGYTF
TRBJ2-1	TRBV2	many	NA	TGTGCCAGCAGGAAGGAGATAAGCTCCTACAATGAGCAGTTCTTC	CASRKEISSYNEQFF
TRBJ1-5	TRBV20-1	many	NA	TGCAGTGCTAGAGGGCAGATTAGCAATCAGCCCCAGCATTTT	CSARGQISNQPQHF
TRBJ2-1	TRBV5-1	NA	TRBD2	TGCGCCAGCAGCTTCTCTGGCGGGAGGGCCGATGAGCAGTTCTTC	CASSFSGGRADEQFF
TRBJ2-7	TRBV20-1	few	TRBD1	TGCAGGGGGGACAGCTCCTACGAGCAGTACTTC	CRGDSSYEQYF
TRBJ1-3	TRBV16	once	NA	TGTGCCAGCAGCCAAGACTGGGGGATAACTAACACCATATATTTT	CASSQDWGITNTIYF
TRBJ2-3	TRBV7-9	many	NA	TGTGCCAGCAGCTTAACGGGAGATACGCAGTATTTT	CASSLTGDTQYF
TRBJ1-1	TRBV29-1	few	NA	TGCAGCGTGGGGACACCTGGGACTGAAGCTTTCTTT	CSVGTPGTEAFF
TRBJ2-7	TRBV27	NA	TRBD2	TGTGCCAGCAGCCGGAAGGGACTAGCGGTCTACGAGCAGTACTTC	CASSRKGLAVYEQYF
TRBJ2-1	TRBV7-8	few	TRBD2	TGTGCCACACTAAAAAATAGCGGGAGGGCCTCCTACAATGAGCAGTTCTTC	CATLKNSGRASYNEQFF
TRBJ2-7	TRBV3-1	many	NA	TGTGCCAGCAGCCAAACCGGGGAGCAGTACTTC	CASSQTGEQYF
TRBJ1-5	TRBV12-3/TRBV12-4	few	TRBD1	TGTGCCAGCAGTTTAACAGGGGGCTTCAATCAGCCCCAGCATTTT	CASSLTGGFNQPQHF
TRBJ2-1	TRBV15	few	NA	TGTGCCACCAGCAGAGTTTTAACCCCAAGGGAGCAGTTCTTC	CATSRVLTPREQFF
TRBJ1-1	TRBV5-1	NA	NA	TGCGCCAGCAGATCTGTTGGGCAGAGTGAAGCTTTCTTT	CASRSVGQSEAFF
TRBJ1-5	TRBV12-3/TRBV12-4	few	NA	TGTGCCAGCAGGGATGGGTTGGGGATCAATCAGCCCCAGCATTTT	CASRDGLGINQPQHF
TRBJ2-7	TRBV12-5	NA	NA	TGTGCTAGTGGTTTGGGTTTGCCGGGGAGTTACGAGCAGTACTTC	CASGLGLPGSYEQYF
TRBJ2-1	TRBV4-1	few	NA	TGCGCCAGCAGCCAAGCCTCGGAGCAGTTCTTC	CASSQASEQFF
TRBJ2-7	TRBV4-2	few	NA	TGTGCCAGCAGCCGGACTACAGACAGCTCCTACGAGCAGTACTTC	CASSRTTDSSYEQYF
TRBJ1-3	TRBV29-1	many	NA	TGCAGCGTTGTGACGGCTGGAAACACCATATATTTT	CSVVTAGNTIYF
TRBJ2-1	TRBV6-1	few	TRBD1	TGTGCCAGCAGTGCACGGACAGGTAACTACAATGAGCAGTTCTTC	CASSARTGNYNEQFF
TRBJ1-1	TRBV18	NA	TRBD1	TGTGCCAGCTCACTCCACCGGGACAGGGAGTTAGCTGAAGCTTTCTTT	CASSLHRDRELAEAFF
TRBJ2-2	TRBV11-1	NA	NA	TGTGCCAGCAGCTTAGGACTCGAGGGACCCGGGGAGCTGTTTTTT	CASSLGLEGPGELFF
TRBJ1-1	TRBV4-1	NA	NA	TGCGCCAGCAGCCAAGAATTGGTGGCTGAAGCTTTCTTT	CASSQELVAEAFF
TRBJ2-2	TRBV3-1	few	NA	TGTGCCAGCAGTCCCACCGGGACCCCTAACCGGGAGCTGTTTTTT	CASSPTGTPNRELFF
TRBJ2-3	TRBV6-1	few	NA	TGTGCCAGCAGTGAAATGAGGGCGCGCACAGATACGCAGTATTTT	CASSEMRARTDTQYF
TRBJ1-1	TRBV28	many	NA	TGTGCCAGCAGTTTCGGAGGAGGGGGTCCTGTTGAAGCTTTCTTT	CASSFGGGGPVEAFF
TRBJ2-7	TRBV7-9	many	TRBD1	TGTGCCAGCAGCTGGGGACAGACCTACGAGCAGTACTTC	CASSWGQTYEQYF
TRBJ1-1	TRBV29-1	few	NA	TGCAGCGCGATAGACACCGCCCTGAAACAGGCTTTCTTT	CSAIDTALKQAFF
TRBJ2-7	TRBV11-2	NA	NA	TGTGCCAGCAGCTTCCAGGGCGGCGAGCAGTACTTC	CASSFQGGEQYF